The present T cell receptor (beta chain) was sequenced within a study of T cell responses to AZD1222 COVID-19 vaccine. The overall study: Researchers grouped second doses given at about 4 or about 12 weeks into one pool. Study conclusions and caveats: Vaccine-associated CD4 TCRs ranged over spike, dominating at 160-218 and 743-854. Unmutated variant regions are reportedly the target of nearly half of TCRs that are spike-specific. Only after the peak T cell response were repertoires sampled.

In this sample, this clone turned up once. Its antigen is not known. The germline CDR1 and CDR2 sequences are LNHDA and SQIVND (reference sequence). V lost 4 bases and J 7 bases, leaving 13 bases between the germline ends. This CDR3 has 13 amino acids. TCRdb's copy holds only in-frame clones and misses some; the assay was immunoSEQ multiplex PCR. The top ten clones hold 5% of a sample with roughly 100,000 clones, roughly 82% of them seen once. The chain combines TRBV19 with TRBJ1-2; D remains ambiguous. The sample in question was peripheral blood, obtained on day 0 of AZD1222 vaccination. The TCR originated in an adult in good health. The CDR3 loop reads CASSRGQVSGYTF. Written as DNA, the CDR3 is TGTGCCAGTAGTAGAGGTCAGGTTTCTGGCTACACCTTC.